A single sample gave rise to the 25 T cell receptor beta chains below, sequenced in a study of T cells in women clearing cervical HPV infection. Generated by immunoSEQ multiplex PCR, the TCRdb table keeps only in-frame clones and is missing some. Recorded for this sample: roughly 31,000 clones. The sample was blood buffy coat. Source of these receptors: a woman aged 18 to 75 with a cervical HPV16 infection that either progressed to CIN3+ or cleared (not recorded which).

CDR3 protein: CASSLAEGRSGANVLFF. Incomplete CDR3 DNA: TGTGCCAGCAGCTTAGCAGAAGGACGCTCTGGGGCCAACGTA. V usage is TRBV7-8 and J usage is TRBJ1-4, with D perhaps TRBD1 (5 bases). The missing CDR3 end, 3 residues past where the read stops, is filled in from the germline J gene. This CDR3 has 17 amino acids. Germline CDR1 reads SGHVS; CDR2 reads FQNEAQ.

Points on this clone: The read ends 3 residues early relative to the CDR3; the germline J gene fills the gap. This chain joins TRBV7-2 and TRBJ2-3; 9 bases fit TRBD2. Germline V gives CDR1 SGHTA, CDR2 FQGNSA. The V gene end was trimmed by 7 bases and the J gene end by 4 bases; junction bases not matched to a gene: 9. The CDR3 extends over 15 amino acids. CDR3 loop: CASTVGLASADTQYF. Incomplete CDR3 DNA: TGTGCCAGCACCGTCGGACTAGCGTCCGCAGATACG.

Regarding this clone: The missing CDR3 end, 3 residues past where the read stops, is filled in from the germline J gene. The rearrangement links TRBV18 to TRBJ2-5; 9 nucleotides align to TRBD2. CDR1 is KGHSH, CDR2 LQKENI, per germline. V was pared by 2 bases and J by 1 base, with 5 bases of the junction left unmatched. The length of the CDR3 is 16 residues. Partial CDR3 DNA: TGTGCCAGCTCACCATTTGCTAGCGGGGTCCAAGAGACC. This codes for CASSPFASGVQET. The CDR3 reads in full as CASSPFASGVQETQYF.

A remark on this clone: At one of its ends the junction is not consistent with the germline gene, which may arise from a read error. The observed sequence ends 3 residues before the CDR3 terminus, with the missing tail filled in from the germline J gene. V is TRBV4-2 and J is TRBJ2-3; TRBD2 aligns across 8 bases. The CDR3 length is 18 residues. From germline, CDR1 is LGHNA and CDR2 YNFKEQ. The chain's CDR3 is CASSQGTPGGGRSDPQYF. The DNA read from the CDR3 is TGCGCCAGCAGCCAAGGGACCCCGGGGGGCGGGAGGTCGGATCCG.

Remarks on this clone: The CDR3 extends 3 residues past the end of the read, so its final part is completed from the germline J gene. The rearrangement links TRBV11-3 to TRBJ2-5, with TRBD1 as a possible D gene (5 bases). V gave up 0 bases and J gave up 3 bases, with 5 bases separating them. The CDR3 sequence is 13 residues long. Per germline, CDR1 SGHNT and CDR2 YENEEA. The CDR3 sequence is CASSLDREETQYF. The part of the CDR3 DNA that was read is TGTGCCAGCAGCTTAGACAGGGAAGAGACC.

A remark on this clone: Sequencing ends 3 residues short of the CDR3 end; the germline J gene provides the rest. The rearrangement uses TRBV14 and TRBJ2-2, with 10 positions matching TRBD1. There are 17 residues in the CDR3. Looked up from germline, CDR1 is SGHDN and CDR2 is FVKESK. Trimming at V came to 3 bases and at J to 6 bases, leaving 10 bases not matched to a gene. CDR3 DNA (partial): TGTGCCAGCAGCCACCGAGAGGGACAGGGGAGATCCGGGGAG. It encodes CASSHREGQGRSGE. In full, the CDR3 is CASSHREGQGRSGELFF.

Points on this clone: The CDR3 end falls 3 residues outside the read, so it is completed with the germline J gene. The chain couples TRBV18 to TRBJ1-2; 9 nucleotides line up with TRBD1. The germline gives CDR1 KGHSH, CDR2 LQKENI. The CDR3 is 16 amino acids. Partial CDR3 DNA: TGTGCCAGCTCACCCCCATCGGACAGGGGTCTAGGGGGC. Its protein product is CASSPPSDRGLGG. The full CDR3 protein reads CASSPPSDRGLGGYTF.

In the case of this clone: The CDR3 is cut off 3 residues early in the read; its end comes from the germline J gene. The rearrangement uses TRBV12-3 or TRBV12-4 and TRBJ1-1; weak D call: TRBD1 (5 bases). The ends were cut back, 3 bases at V and 1 base at J, with 9 bases in the middle. CDR3 length equals 14 residues. The CDR3 protein is CASSFREQNTEAFF. The CDR3 bases that were read are TGTGCCAGCAGTTTCAGGGAACAGAACACTGAA.

Comment on this clone: The CDR3 end falls 3 residues outside the read, so it is completed with the germline J gene. The chain is built from TRBV20-1 and TRBJ2-3, with D possibly matching TRBD2 (5 bases). The CDR3 extends over 13 amino acids. Germline V lookup: CDR1 DFQATT, CDR2 SNEGSKA (reference sequence). The CDR3 here is CSARSSDYQPQYF. Incomplete CDR3 DNA: TGCAGTGCTAGAAGCTCAGACTATCAGCCG.

Regarding this clone: A read error may produce the germline difference seen at one junction end. The part of the CDR3 DNA that was read is TGCAACGTTGCGGGGACAGGGTCGAGAGAGACC. Amino acid sequence: CNVAGTGSRET. The full-length CDR3 reads as CNVAGTGSRETQYF. The chain has TRBV29-1 and TRBJ2-5; 9 positions match TRBD1. The read is 3 residues too short to cover the CDR3 end, so that end is filled in from the germline J gene. Germline CDR1 and CDR2: SQVTM and ANQGSEA. The CDR3 consists of 14 residues. Complete variable domain (other parts from reference TRBV29-1 and TRBJ2-5): SAVISQKPSRDICQRGTSLTIQCQVDSQVTMMFWYRQQPGQSLTLIATANQGSEATYESGFVIDKFPISRPNLTFSTLTVSNMSPEDSSIYLCNVAGTGSRETQYFGPGTRLLVL.

In regard to this clone: The CDR3 end lies 3 residues beyond the end of the read and is filled in from the germline J gene. V gene TRBV30 combines with J gene TRBJ2-2; D perhaps matches TRBD1 (5 bases). The CDR3 runs to 14 residues. Germline CDR1 GTSNPN, CDR2 SVGIG (reference sequence). This CDR3 is CAWSEQVVVEKLFF. Incomplete CDR3 DNA: TGTGCCTGGAGTGAACAGGTCGTAGTTGAAAAG.

A remark on this clone: From the germline J gene comes the end of the CDR3, since the read stops 3 residues before it. The V and J genes are TRBV20-1 and TRBJ2-7, with 9 bases lining up with TRBD1. V shed 3 bases and J 4 bases; nucleotides not matched to a gene: 13. The CDR3 loop spans 16 amino acids. Looked up from germline, CDR1 is DFQATT and CDR2 is SNEGSKA (reference sequence). The part of the CDR3 DNA that was read is TGCAGTGCTAGGTCCCACCGGGACAGGGATTGGTACGAG. Translation: CSARSHRDRDWYE. The whole CDR3 region reads CSARSHRDRDWYEQYF.

Comment on this clone: The sequenced fragment ends 3 residues before the CDR3 boundary, so the rest is inferred from the germline J gene. The chain uses TRBV6-2 or TRBV6-3 and TRBJ2-5; D not certain. The CDR3 sequence is 12 residues long. Trimming took off 6 bases at V and 3 bases at J, with 8 bases between the two ends. Per germline, CDR1 MNHEY and CDR2 SVGEGT. CDR3 bases read: TGTGCCAGCAGATACGACAAAGAGACC. Translated: CASRYDKET. The full CDR3 protein is CASRYDKETQYF.

On this clone: From the germline J gene comes the end of the CDR3, since the read stops 3 residues before it. V gene TRBV20-1 combines with J gene TRBJ2-1; D uncertain. CDR3 size: 15 residues. Germline assignment: CDR1 DFQATT and CDR2 SNEGSKA (reference sequence). Deletions cut 0 bases from V and 4 bases from J, with 13 bases between. Incomplete CDR3 DNA: TGCAGTGCTAGAGATCCAGAAAAGATGTACAATGAG. Its translation is CSARDPEKMYNE. The full CDR3 protein is CSARDPEKMYNEQFF.

With regard to this clone: The read terminates 3 residues before the CDR3 end, so the remaining end is supplied by the germline J gene. The rearrangement links TRBV6-2 or TRBV6-3 to TRBJ1-2; 7 nucleotides align to TRBD1. The V and J ends lost 2 bases and 3 bases, in that order; junction bases with no gene match: 3. CDR3 length equals 14 residues. Germline V lookup: CDR1 MNHEY, CDR2 SVGEGT. This CDR3 is CASSYAGTDYGYTF. The covered CDR3 bases are TGTGCCAGCAGTTACGCCGGGACAGACTATGGC.

In the case of this clone: The read halts 3 residues ahead of the CDR3 end, with the missing end drawn from the germline J gene. This chain connects TRBV12-3 or TRBV12-4 to TRBJ2-4; TRBD2 agrees at 10 bases. The V and J ends lost 3 bases and 0 bases, in that order; junction bases with no gene match: 5. The length of the CDR3 is 17 residues. The sequenced CDR3 bases are TGTGCCAGCAGTTTGCGGCTAGCGGGAGTAGCCAAAAACATT. Its translation: CASSLRLAGVAKNI. The complete CDR3 protein is CASSLRLAGVAKNIQYF.

As for this clone: The read comes to an end 3 residues before the CDR3 does, leaving the germline J gene to fill in the end. J is TRBJ2-5 and V is TRBV6-2 or TRBV6-3; TRBD1 matches 7 bases. Germline CDR1 and CDR2: MNHEY and SVGEGT. V shed 0 bases, J shed 5 bases, and the junction held 6 bases outside the gene matches. The CDR3 extends over 15 amino acids. CDR3 sequence reads: CASSYSTGVVETQYF. CDR3 bases read: TGTGCCAGCAGTTACTCTACAGGGGTGGTGGAGACC.

On this clone itself: Read coverage stops 3 residues before the CDR3 terminus; the germline J gene supplies the remainder. The gene calls are TRBV2 and TRBJ1-2; 9 positions agree with TRBD1. Trimming removed 4 bases from V and 6 bases from J; junction bases left unmatched: 9. The CDR3 covers 15 residues. From germline, CDR1 is SNHLY and CDR2 FYNNEI. The sequenced CDR3 bases are TGTGCCAGCAGTGGACCGACAGGGGGGCCGGATGGC. Its protein is CASSGPTGGPDG. The entire CDR3 reads CASSGPTGGPDGYTF.

This clone is medium-sized (0.01 to 0.1%) by frequency. The read halts 3 residues ahead of the CDR3 end, with the missing end drawn from the germline J gene. This rearrangement joins TRBV15 to TRBJ1-2; TRBD1 matches at 9 bases. Germline V lookup: CDR1 LNHNV, CDR2 YYDKDF (reference sequence). The CDR3 totals 15 residues. V lost 0 bases and J lost 4; bases outside the gene matches: 3. The CDR3 DNA, read in part, is TGTGCCACCAGCAGAGAGGGACAGGGTGGCTATGGC. It is translated as CATSREGQGGYG. Given in full, the CDR3 is CATSREGQGGYGYTF.

Comments on this clone: The read terminates 3 residues ahead of where the CDR3 ends, so the germline J gene completes it. J is TRBJ2-3 and V is TRBV7-9, with D perhaps given as TRBD1 or TRBD2 (6 bases each). This CDR3 comprises 14 residues. The germline gives CDR1 SEHNR, CDR2 FQNEAQ (reference sequence). V was trimmed by 5 bases and J by 1 base, leaving 10 bases between them. This CDR3 is CASSGRTGTDTQYF. The sequenced part of the CDR3 DNA is TGTGCCAGCAGCGGGAGGACAGGCACAGATACG. Supplemented by reference TRBV7-9 and TRBJ2-3, the full variable domain reads DTGVSQNPRHKITKRGQNVTFRCDPISEHNRLYWYRQTLGQGPEFLTYFQNEAQLEKSRLLSDRFSAERPKGSFSTLEIQRTEQGDSAMYLCASSGRTGTDTQYFGPGTRLTVL.

This clone registers medium-sized by frequency. With the read ending 3 residues before the CDR3 end, the germline J gene is used to fill in that end. The genes are TRBV28 and TRBJ2-5; the match to TRBD2 covers 8 bases. This CDR3 comprises 17 residues. Germline V CDR1 and CDR2: MDHEN, SYDVKM. J lost 4 bases, V lost 2 bases, and 12 bases had no gene match. This CDR3 reads CASSLEAGVAFGETQYF. CDR3 DNA, as far as it was read: TGTGCCAGCAGTTTAGAAGCGGGAGTAGCTTTTGGAGAGACC.

On this clone itself: The missing CDR3 end, 3 residues past where the read stops, is filled in from the germline J gene. Other DNA sequences in the same sample also yield this CDR3. The chain is built from TRBV18 and TRBJ2-7; TRBD2 matches at 11 bases. The CDR3 sequence is 15 residues long. Germline CDR1 and CDR2: KGHSH and LQKENI. The V and J ends lost 6 bases and 0 bases, in that order; junction bases with no gene match: 4. CDR3 DNA (partial): TGTGCCAGCTCCCCTAGCGGGAGGAGCTCCTACGAG. It yields the protein CASSPSGRSSYE. The CDR3 in full is CASSPSGRSSYEQYF.

As to this clone: The read is 3 residues too short to cover the CDR3 end, so that end is filled in from the germline J gene. J is TRBJ2-7 and V is TRBV7-6, with TRBD2 matching over 12 bases. The V and J ends lost 1 base and 6 bases, in that order; junction bases with no gene match: 10. The CDR3 sequence is 17 residues long. Germline assignment: CDR1 SGHVS and CDR2 FNYEAQ. The DNA read from the CDR3 is TGTGCCAGCAGCTTAGTACCTAGCGGGAGGGCATCTGGCGAG. The encoded protein is CASSLVPSGRASGE. The full CDR3 reads CASSLVPSGRASGEQYF. Variable domain in full (rest from reference TRBV7-6 and TRBJ2-7): GAGVSQSPRYKVTKRGQDVALRCDPISGHVSLYWYRQALGQGPEFLTYFNYEAQQDKSGLPNDRFSAERPEGSISTLTIQRTEQRDSAMYRCASSLVPSGRASGEQYFGPGTRLTVT.

In the case of this clone: The CDR3 extends 3 residues past the end of the read, so its final part is completed from the germline J gene. The chain combines TRBV20-1 with TRBJ1-6; 7 positions match TRBD1. The CDR3 runs to 14 residues. V lost 5 bases, J lost 7 bases, and 8 bases stayed unmatched. Germline V lookup: CDR1 DFQATT, CDR2 SNEGSKA (reference sequence). Incomplete CDR3 DNA: TGCAGTGCTGTCAGACAGGGCCTAAATTCACCC. Its translation: CSAVRQGLNSP. The whole CDR3 sequence is CSAVRQGLNSPLHF.

A word on this clone: The read gets to within 3 residues of the CDR3 end, and the germline J gene fills in the rest. V and J are TRBV5-1 and TRBJ2-5; TRBD1 might be the D (5 bases). Germline CDR1 SGHRS, CDR2 YFSETQ. This CDR3 contains 15 residues. Trimming took off 0 bases at V and 4 bases at J, with 13 bases between the two ends. The CDR3 region is CASSLEDIRPETQYF. The part of the CDR3 DNA that was read is TGCGCCAGCAGCTTGGAGGACATCCGCCCAGAGACC.